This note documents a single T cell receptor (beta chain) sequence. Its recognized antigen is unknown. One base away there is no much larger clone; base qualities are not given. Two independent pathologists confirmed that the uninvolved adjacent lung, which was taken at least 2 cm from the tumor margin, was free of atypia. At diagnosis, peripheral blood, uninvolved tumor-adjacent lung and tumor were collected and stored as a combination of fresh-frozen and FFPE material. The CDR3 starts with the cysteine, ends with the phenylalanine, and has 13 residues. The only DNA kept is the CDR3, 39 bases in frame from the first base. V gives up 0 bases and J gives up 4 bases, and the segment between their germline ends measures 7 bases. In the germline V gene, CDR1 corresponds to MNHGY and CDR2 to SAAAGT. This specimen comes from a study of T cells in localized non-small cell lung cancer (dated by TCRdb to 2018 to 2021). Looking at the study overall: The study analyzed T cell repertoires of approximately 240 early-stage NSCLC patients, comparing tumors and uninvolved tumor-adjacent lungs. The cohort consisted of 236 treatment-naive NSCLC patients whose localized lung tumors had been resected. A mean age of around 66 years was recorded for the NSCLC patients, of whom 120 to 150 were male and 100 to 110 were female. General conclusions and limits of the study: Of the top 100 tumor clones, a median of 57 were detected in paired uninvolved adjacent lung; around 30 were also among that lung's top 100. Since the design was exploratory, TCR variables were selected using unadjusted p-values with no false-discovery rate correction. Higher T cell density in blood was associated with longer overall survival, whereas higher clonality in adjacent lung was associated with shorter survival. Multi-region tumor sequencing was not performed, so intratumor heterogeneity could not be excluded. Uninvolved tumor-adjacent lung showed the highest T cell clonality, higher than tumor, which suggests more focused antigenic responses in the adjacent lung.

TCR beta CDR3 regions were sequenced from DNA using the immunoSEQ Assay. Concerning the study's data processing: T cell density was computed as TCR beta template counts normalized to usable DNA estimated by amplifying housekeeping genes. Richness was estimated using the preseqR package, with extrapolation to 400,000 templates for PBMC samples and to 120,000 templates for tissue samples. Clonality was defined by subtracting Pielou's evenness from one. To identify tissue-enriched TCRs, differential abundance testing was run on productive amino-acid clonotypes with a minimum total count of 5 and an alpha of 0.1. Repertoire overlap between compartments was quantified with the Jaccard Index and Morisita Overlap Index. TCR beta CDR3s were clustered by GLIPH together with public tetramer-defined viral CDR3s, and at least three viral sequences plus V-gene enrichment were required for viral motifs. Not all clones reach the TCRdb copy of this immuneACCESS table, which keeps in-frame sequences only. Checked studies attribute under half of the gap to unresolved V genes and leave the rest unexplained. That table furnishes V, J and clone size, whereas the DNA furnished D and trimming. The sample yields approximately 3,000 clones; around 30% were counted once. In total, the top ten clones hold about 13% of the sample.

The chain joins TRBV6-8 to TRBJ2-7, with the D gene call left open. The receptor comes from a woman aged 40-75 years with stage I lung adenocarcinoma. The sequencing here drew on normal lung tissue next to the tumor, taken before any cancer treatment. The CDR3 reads CASSYSDEYEQYF. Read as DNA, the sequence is TGTGCCAGCAGTTACTCCGATGAGTACGAGCAGTACTTC.